Following are 23 T cell receptor beta chains from one sample sequenced in a study of shared clonotypes between healthy human individuals. The method was immunoSEQ multiplex PCR; TCRdb's version includes in-frame clones alone and lacks a portion of them. Altogether fewer than 1.6 million clones are present, approximately 98.5% being singletons, with the ten largest covering 0.36%. Sample: naive CD4+ T cells sorted from blood. As for subset: CD45RA+ positively selected. Receptors originate from a man aged 30 to 39 in good health.

The J gene is TRBJ2-3, the V gene TRBV28; D is ambiguous. V lost 6 bases and J lost 2, with 15 bases in between. The germline CDR1 and CDR2 sequences are MDHEN and SYDVKM. There are 15 residues in the CDR3. CDR3 coding DNA: TGTGCCAGCAGCTTACTACAGCAGCCCACAGATACGCAGTATTTT. This codes for CASSLLQQPTDTQYF.

The chain combines TRBV5-4 with TRBJ2-7, with 9 bases identical to TRBD1. Germline V gene sequence: CDR1 SGHNT, CDR2 YYREEE (reference sequence). Trimming cost V 8 bases and J 2 bases; bases outside gene matches: 26. The CDR3 consists of 20 residues. DNA for the CDR3: TGTGCCAGGCCTACACCTAGCGGTGGATGGGGACAGGGTAAAGCCTACGAGCAGTACTTC. Residues: CARPTPSGGWGQGKAYEQYF.

This chain joins TRBV6-1 and TRBJ2-7, with D perhaps assigned TRBD1 or TRBD2 (5 bases each). The CDR3 sequence is 19 residues long. From germline, CDR1 is MNHNS and CDR2 SASEGT. Trimming cost V 0 bases and J 0 bases, with 21 bases left between them. The CDR3 DNA reads as TGTGCCAGCAGTGAAGCGTCAAGGCGTCAGGGACCTCGCTCCTACGAGCAGTACTTC. The encoded protein is CASSEASRRQGPRSYEQYF.

On this clone itself: Other DNA variants within this sample encode the same CDR3. CDR3 sequence: CASSEIYGYTF. The CDR3 DNA reads as TGTGCCAGCAGTGAAATTTACGGCTACACCTTC. This chain connects TRBV6-1 to TRBJ1-2, with D unclear. CDR1 and CDR2 (germline): MNHNS, SASEGT. The CDR3 runs 11 residues. Trimming stripped 2 bases from V and 8 bases from J, with 6 bases between.

The V and J genes are TRBV7-6 and TRBJ2-5; D possibly corresponds to TRBD2 (6 bases). The germline V gene encodes CDR1 SGHVS and CDR2 FNYEAQ. The CDR3 has 17 residues. Trimming removed 5 bases at V and 7 bases at J, with 26 bases between. Here the CDR3 reads CASSPTPPSSALGTQYF. The CDR3 region has the DNA TGTGCCAGCAGCCCCACTCCCCCTTCTAGCGCCCTTGGGACCCAGTACTTC.

The V gene is TRBV6-1, the J gene TRBJ2-7; no clear D. Trimming stripped 1 base from V and 0 bases from J, with 7 bases between. This CDR3 region has 14 residues. The germline CDR1 and CDR2 sequences are MNHNS and SASEGT. DNA for the CDR3: TGTGCCAGCAGTGAAGGGGCAGACTCCTACGAGCAGTACTTC. It specifies CASSEGADSYEQYF.

This clone was picked up one time. J is TRBJ2-2 and V is TRBV25-1; 10 nucleotides match TRBD2. The CDR3 runs 16 residues. Germline V gene data show CDR1 as MGHDK and CDR2 as SYGVNS. Germline trimming cut 1 base from V and 7 bases from J; bases unmatched to any gene: 6. The CDR3 DNA follows: TGTGCCAGCAGTGAATTCGCTAGCGGGAGTTACGGGGAGCTGTTTTTT. Encoded protein: CASSEFASGSYGELFF.

The V call is TRBV5-4, the J call TRBJ2-5; 13 bases are shared with TRBD2. Germline trimming cut 4 bases from V and 2 bases from J; bases unmatched to any gene: 5. The CDR3 has 16 residues. The germline V gene encodes CDR1 SGHNT and CDR2 YYREEE (reference sequence). The CDR3 bases are TGTGCCAGCAGCCGGAAGACTAGCGGGGGGCAAGAGACCCAGTACTTC. Translation gives CASSRKTSGGQETQYF.

The chain couples TRBV6-5 to TRBJ1-2; the D is unclear. The germline gives CDR1 MNHEY, CDR2 SVGAGI. V was shortened by 0 bases and J by 5 bases, with 13 bases between the two germline ends. The CDR3 loop spans 15 amino acids. The CDR3 region is CASSYSWEGNYGYTF. The CDR3 coding sequence is TGTGCCAGCAGTTACTCGTGGGAAGGGAATTATGGCTACACCTTC.

For the CDR3, the DNA is TGTGCCACCAGCAGAGATGCGGCGGTCCTAAGCAATCAGCCCCAGCATTTT. Translating gives CATSRDAAVLSNQPQHF. The rearrangement uses TRBV15 and TRBJ1-5; no definite D call. This CDR3 region has 17 residues. Looked up from germline, CDR1 is LNHNV and CDR2 is YYDKDF (reference sequence). The V gene lost 0 bases and the J gene lost 1 base, with 13 bases spanning the gap.

In this sample, this clone turned up once. The genes are TRBV28 and TRBJ1-2; 10 nucleotides match TRBD1. CDR1 is MDHEN, CDR2 SYDVKM, per germline. The CDR3 length is 15 residues. V shed 7 bases and J 7 bases; nucleotides not matched to a gene: 12. CDR3: CASKAPRDRGIGYTF. CDR3 nucleotides: TGTGCCAGCAAAGCTCCTCGGGACAGGGGAATTGGCTACACCTTC.

J is TRBJ2-3 and V is TRBV5-1; D may be TRBD1 (6 bases). V lost 5 bases and J 2 bases, leaving 9 bases between the germline ends. CDR3 length: 13 residues. Germline lookup yields CDR1 SGHRS and CDR2 YFSETQ. The CDR3 DNA is TGCGCCAGCAGGGTGGGGGCCACAGATACGCAGTATTTT. It specifies CASRVGATDTQYF.

The chain employs TRBV7-9 and TRBJ2-7; no reliable D call. CDR3 length equals 14 residues. The germline gives CDR1 SEHNR, CDR2 FQNEAQ (reference sequence). V lost 3 bases and J lost 2, with 11 bases in between. The CDR3 spells CASSFLRDTYEQYF. The DNA for the CDR3 is TGTGCCAGCAGCTTCTTGAGAGATACCTACGAGCAGTACTTC.

The V call is TRBV4-3, the J call TRBJ1-5; perhaps TRBD1 as D (5 bases). Germline V CDR1 and CDR2: LGHNA, YSLEER. Trimming took 3 bases from V and 3 from J, leaving 12 bases between them. CDR3 length equals 15 residues. In DNA form, the CDR3 reads TGCGCCAGCAGCCAGTTAACAGGACCCAATCAGCCCCAGCATTTT. Protein: CASSQLTGPNQPQHF.

This sequence joins TRBV19 and TRBJ2-1; 7 nucleotides align to TRBD1. Germline CDR1 LNHDA, CDR2 SQIVND (reference sequence). The CDR3 extends over 18 amino acids. Losses at the gene ends were 2 bases for V and 1 base for J; bases not matched to a gene: 11. CDR3: CASSITSGGRGSYNEQFF. The CDR3 DNA reads TGTGCCAGTAGTATAACCTCAGGGGGTCGGGGTTCCTACAATGAGCAGTTCTTC.

The rearrangement uses TRBV7-9 and TRBJ1-2; 8 bases are a match to TRBD1. The V gene end was trimmed by 2 bases and the J gene end by 2 bases; junction bases not matched to a gene: 7. CDR3 length: 16 amino acids. CDR1 SEHNR and CDR2 FQNEAQ come from the germline V gene (reference sequence). CDR3 nucleotides: TGTGCCAGCAGCTTAACCTCCGGGACAGGAAACTATGGCTACACCTTC. Residues: CASSLTSGTGNYGYTF.

The chain links TRBV28 to TRBJ1-2, with TRBD1 identical over 10 bases. The CDR3 runs to 16 residues. With 1 base clipped from V and 5 bases from J, the junction kept 7 bases outside the gene matches. From germline, CDR1 is MDHEN and CDR2 SYDVKM. Here the CDR3 reads CASSLSVTGGGYGYTF. CDR3 bases: TGTGCCAGCAGTTTATCGGTGACAGGGGGCGGGTATGGCTACACCTTC.

This chain uses TRBV25-1 with TRBJ2-1; TRBD2 aligns across 14 bases. CDR3 length: 18 amino acids. The germline V gene encodes CDR1 MGHDK and CDR2 SYGVNS. Losses at the gene ends were 0 bases for V and 10 bases for J; bases not matched to a gene: 11. DNA of the CDR3: TGTGCCAGCAGTGAATATCGGGCCCTGGGACTAGCGGGAGTGGAGCAGTTCTTC. Residues: CASSEYRALGLAGVEQFF. Full variable domain (rest looked up from reference TRBV25-1 and TRBJ2-1): EADIYQTPRYLVIGTGKKITLECSQTMGHDKMYWYQQDPGMELHLIHYSYGVNSTEKGDLSSESTVSRIRTEHFPLTLESARPSHTSQYLCASSEYRALGLAGVEQFFGPGTRLTVL.

About this clone: A read error may produce the germline difference seen at one junction end. The chain couples TRBV5-1 to TRBJ1-1; no firm D call. Germline-derived CDR1 and CDR2 are SGHRS and YFSETQ. The CDR3 runs 12 residues. This CDR3 reads CASSLDGTETFF. In DNA, the CDR3 is TGCGCCAGCAGCTTGGATGGCACTGAAACTTTCTTT.

CDR3: CASSRRVGQGDTQYF. The CDR3 DNA sequence: TGCGCCAGCAGCAGGAGGGTAGGGCAAGGGGATACGCAGTATTTT. The chain combines TRBV5-1 with TRBJ2-3; the D gene is possibly TRBD2 (6 bases). Per the germline V gene, CDR1 is SGHRS and CDR2 is YFSETQ. V shed 4 bases and J shed 6 bases, with 18 bases lying between them. This CDR3 is 15 amino acids long.

The table lists this clone with a count of one. CDR3 nucleotides: TGTGCCACCAGCAGGGAATTCGACGGGGGCGGGGTCCTGACTTTC. Translating gives CATSREFDGGGVLTF. The chain recombines TRBV15 with TRBJ2-6; either TRBD1 or TRBD2 may fit D (6 bases each). The CDR3 runs 15 residues. Per the germline V gene, CDR1 is LNHNV and CDR2 is YYDKDF (reference sequence). V was trimmed by 3 bases and J by 13 bases, leaving 19 bases between them.

The CDR3 bases are TGTGCCGTCACGCCTATAGCGGGGAACACCGGGGAGCTGTTTTTT. Protein: CAVTPIAGNTGELFF. This chain joins TRBV6-5 and TRBJ2-2, with 7 bases that match TRBD2. Unmatched junction bases numbered 10, after V lost 11 bases and J lost 1 base. CDR3 length equals 15 residues. CDR1 MNHEY and CDR2 SVGAGI come from the germline V gene.

This chain's CDR3 is CASSIDRWTVEAFF. The CDR3 DNA reads TGTGCCAGTAGTATAGACCGTTGGACAGTCGAAGCTTTCTTT. The genes are TRBV19 and TRBJ1-1; possibly TRBD1 for D (6 bases). There are 14 residues in the CDR3. Germline CDR1 and CDR2: LNHDA and SQIVND (reference sequence). V lost 0 bases and J 8 bases, leaving 13 bases between the germline ends.